Below are 23 T cell receptor beta chains sequenced from a single sample in a study of blood T cell repertoires in COVID-19. Profiling relied on immunoSEQ multiplex PCR, and the TCRdb table lists in-frame clones only, not all of them. Of around 30,000 clones in the sample, just over 90% were seen once. Sample: peripheral blood. The receptors here all came from a male donor with active COVID-19.

The chain combines TRBV2 with TRBJ2-1; 13 nucleotides match TRBD2. CDR3 length equals 14 residues. Per germline, CDR1 SNHLY and CDR2 FYNNEI. V lost 6 bases, J lost 16 bases, and 12 bases stayed unmatched. The CDR3 DNA follows: TGTGCCAGCAGCCCAACGGCACTAGCGGGGGGGATTTTCTTC. Translation gives CASSPTALAGGIFF.

This chain uses TRBV12-5 with TRBJ1-2; D unclear. The CDR3 consists of 14 residues. From germline, CDR1 is LGHNT and CDR2 FRNRAP. With 1 base removed from V and 2 bases from J, the gap between germline ends came to 8 bases. The CDR3 spells CASGLGHPNYGYTF. The CDR3 coding sequence is TGTGCTAGTGGTTTGGGACACCCGAACTATGGCTACACCTTC.

The rearrangement joins TRBV20-1 to TRBJ2-7; TRBD1 might be the D (5 bases). V gave up 5 bases and J gave up 4 bases, with 9 bases separating them. CDR3 size: 11 residues. CDR1 is DFQATT, CDR2 SNEGSKA, per germline (reference sequence). CDR3 nucleotide sequence: TGCAGTGCTGTCGACAGATACGAGCAGTACTTC. Encoded protein: CSAVDRYEQYF.

The rearrangement links TRBV2 to TRBJ2-7; no clear D. There are 13 residues in the CDR3. The V end lost 3 bases, the J end lost 2 bases, and 8 bases lay between the germline ends. Germline CDR1 is SNHLY and CDR2 is FYNNEI. DNA of the CDR3: TGTGCCAGCAGTGATTACACCGCCTACGAGCAGTACTTC. This gives the protein CASSDYTAYEQYF.

The V gene is TRBV21-1, the J gene TRBJ1-3; TRBD1 is the table's D call, not checked against the DNA. TRBV21-1 has pseudogene status. The CDR3 contains 16 residues. CDR3 sequence: CASKKGQSFSGNTIYF. The CDR3 region has the DNA TGTGCCAGCAAAAAGGGACAGTCCTTCTCTGGAAACACCATATATTTT.

About this clone itself: Other nucleotide sequences in the sample specify the same CDR3. V is TRBV5-1 and J is TRBJ1-1; D may be TRBD1 (5 bases). V shed 3 bases and J shed 2 bases, with 14 bases lying between them. The CDR3 extends over 15 amino acids. Germline values: CDR1 SGHRS, CDR2 YFSETQ. CDR3 DNA: TGCGCCAGCAGCTCAAGGGACTCCCAAAACACTGAAGCTTTCTTT. Translating it yields CASSSRDSQNTEAFF.

This clone was found a few times. The chain employs TRBV11-1 and TRBJ2-1, with 8 positions matching TRBD1. J lost 3 bases, V lost 5 bases, and 6 bases had no gene match. The CDR3 extends over 15 amino acids. In germline, CDR1 is SGHAT, CDR2 FQDESV (reference sequence). CDR3 loop: CASSLTGTGYNEQFF. CDR3 coding DNA: TGTGCCAGCAGCCTAACCGGGACAGGCTACAATGAGCAGTTCTTC.

The chain is built from TRBV24-1 and TRBJ2-5; 7 nucleotides align to TRBD2. V dropped 12 bases and J dropped 4; count of bases not matched to a gene: 10. The CDR3 sequence is 13 residues long. From germline, CDR1 is KGHDR and CDR2 SFDVKD. The CDR3 protein is CAALWGGRETQYF. The CDR3 region has the DNA TGTGCCGCGCTCTGGGGGGGTCGAGAGACCCAGTACTTC.

This clone showed up just once. V and J are TRBV6-5 and TRBJ1-1; TRBD1 matches 9 bases. CDR1 and CDR2 (germline): MNHEY, SVGAGI. Trimming took 6 bases from V and 6 from J; bases not matched to a gene: 11. CDR3 length: 15 residues. The CDR3 DNA reads as TGTGCCAGCAGACCTCCGGGACAGGGTATCGCTGAAGCTTTCTTT. Protein sequence: CASRPPGQGIAEAFF.

This chain joins TRBV4-1 and TRBJ1-2; D gene unclear. V lost 0 bases, J lost 8 bases, and 16 bases lay in between. This CDR3 is 15 amino acids long. Per germline, CDR1 MGHRA and CDR2 YSYEKL. CDR3 in amino acids: CASSQDAIPGYGYTF. CDR3 DNA: TGCGCCAGCAGCCAAGATGCTATCCCCGGGTACGGCTACACCTTC.

The V gene is TRBV5-6, the J gene TRBJ1-5, with D perhaps TRBD1 (5 bases). Germline loops: CDR1 SGHDT, CDR2 YYEEEE. Trimming took off 6 bases at V and 2 bases at J, with 15 bases between the two ends. This CDR3 region has 15 residues. The CDR3 here is CASTAGGFGNQPQHF. The CDR3 coding sequence is TGTGCCAGCACCGCGGGGGGTTTTGGCAATCAGCCCCAGCATTTT.

This sequence joins TRBV14 and TRBJ2-3; D gene ambiguous. Germline values: CDR1 SGHDN, CDR2 FVKESK. V lost 0 bases to trimming and J lost 11 bases, with 18 bases between them. The CDR3 length is 15 residues. The chain's CDR3 is CASSQDPLSAAVQYF. The CDR3 DNA follows: TGTGCCAGCAGCCAAGATCCCCTCTCAGCCGCGGTGCAGTATTTT.

This chain joins TRBV18 and TRBJ2-3, with TRBD1 identical over 9 bases. The ends lost 5 bases at V and 3 bases at J; junction bases unmatched: 9. This CDR3 is 16 amino acids long. CDR1 and CDR2 from the germline V gene are KGHSH and LQKENI. DNA of the CDR3: TGTGCCAGCTCAACGACCCCGGGACAGGGAACAGATACGCAGTATTTT. It translates to CASSTTPGQGTDTQYF.

DNA for the CDR3: TGTGCCAGCAGTTACGCCAGACTGAATGGAGGCAATCAGCCCCAGCATTTT. This encodes CASSYARLNGGNQPQHF. The chain links TRBV6-2 or TRBV6-3 to TRBJ1-5; D remains unclear. The V gene's germline CDR1 is MNHEY and CDR2 SVGEGT. The V end was cut by 2 bases, the J end by 2 bases, with 16 bases between. The CDR3 runs to 17 residues.

The chain carries TRBV7-2 and TRBJ1-6; TRBD1 aligns across 7 bases. CDR3 length: 15 residues. Trimming at V came to 1 base and at J to 10 bases, leaving 7 bases not matched to a gene. Germline lookup yields CDR1 SGHTA and CDR2 FQGNSA. The CDR3 sequence: CASSLGGGIISPLHF. The CDR3 region has the DNA TGTGCCAGCAGCTTAGGAGGGGGCATAATCTCACCCCTCCACTTT.

This chain connects TRBV5-1 to TRBJ2-3, with a weak D call TRBD2 (5 bases). CDR3 length: 16 residues. Trimming shortened V by 0 bases and J by 0 bases, and 11 bases separated the two germline ends. Per germline, CDR1 SGHRS and CDR2 YFSETQ. The CDR3 bases are TGCGCCAGCAGCTTGGGAGGGCAGCCGAGCACAGATACGCAGTATTTT. This sequence encodes CASSLGGQPSTDTQYF.

V gene TRBV5-1 combines with J gene TRBJ2-5; D might be TRBD1 (6 bases). Germline V gene lookup returns CDR1 SGHRS and CDR2 YFSETQ. V gave up 1 base and J gave up 4 bases, with 14 bases separating them. This CDR3 spans 15 amino acids. CDR3 amino acids: CASSLPGAVGETQYF. Written as DNA, the CDR3 is TGCGCCAGCAGCTTGCCAGGGGCGGTAGGAGAGACCCAGTACTTC.

The J gene is TRBJ1-5, the V gene TRBV19; TRBD1 agrees at 12 bases. V shed 6 bases, J shed 2 bases, and the junction held 29 bases outside the gene matches. CDR3 size: 24 residues. The germline V gene encodes CDR1 LNHDA and CDR2 SQIVND (reference sequence). CDR3: CASSSRARDRGRSGEYIGNQPQHF. CDR3 nucleotide sequence: TGTGCCAGTAGCTCGAGGGCCCGGGACAGGGGGCGGTCGGGGGAATATATTGGCAATCAGCCCCAGCATTTT.

This chain uses TRBV9 with TRBJ2-2; TRBD1 matches 9 bases. V shed 0 bases and J 5 bases; nucleotides not matched to a gene: 14. The CDR3 length is 19 residues. The germline gives CDR1 SGDLS, CDR2 YYNGEE. CDR3 sequence reads: CASSVEIGTGSLGTGELFF. DNA of the CDR3: TGTGCCAGCAGCGTAGAGATTGGGACAGGGTCGCTGGGGACCGGGGAGCTGTTTTTT.

The J gene is TRBJ1-1, the V gene TRBV5-5; the D is unclear. V lost 0 bases, J lost 8 bases, and 11 bases lay in between. The CDR3 spans 13 residues. CDR1 and CDR2 from the germline V gene are SGHKS and YYEKEE (reference sequence). The CDR3 protein is CASSLATRQEAFF. The DNA for the CDR3 is TGTGCCAGCAGCTTGGCGACGAGGCAGGAAGCTTTCTTT.

This clone was seen a handful of times. The CDR3 is CASSQPGQGAYEQYF. The DNA for the CDR3 is TGTGCCAGCAGCCAACCCGGACAGGGGGCTTACGAGCAGTACTTC. The chain joins TRBV4-2 to TRBJ2-7, with 11 bases that match TRBD1. Germline V CDR1 and CDR2: LGHNA, YNFKEQ. The CDR3 loop spans 15 amino acids. The V segment lost 2 bases and the J segment 4 bases; nucleotides outside the gene matches: 4.

This chain links TRBV15 with TRBJ2-6; weak D call: TRBD1 (6 bases). The CDR3 is made up of 17 amino acids. Trimming pared 1 base from V and 4 bases from J, leaving 14 bases between. The germline CDR1 and CDR2 sequences are LNHNV and YYDKDF (reference sequence). The CDR3 sequence is CATSRGGQVEGANVLTF. The CDR3 bases are TGTGCCACCAGCAGAGGGGGGCAGGTGGAAGGGGCCAACGTCCTGACTTTC. The whole variable domain, filled in from reference TRBV15 and TRBJ2-6, reads DAMVIQNPRYQVTQFGKPVTLSCSQTLNHNVMYWYQQKSSQAPKLLFHYYDKDFNNEADTPDNFQSRRPNTSFCFLDIRSPGLGDTAMYLCATSRGGQVEGANVLTFGAGSRLTVL.

The chain couples TRBV3-1 (or the pseudogene TRBV3-2) to TRBJ2-2; 8 bases match TRBD1. The CDR3 extends over 16 amino acids. The germline V gene encodes CDR1 LGHDT and CDR2 YNNKEL (reference sequence). Trimming removed 4 bases from V and 1 base from J; junction bases left unmatched: 5. The CDR3 sequence: CASSRRGQVNTGELFF. In DNA, the CDR3 is TGTGCCAGCAGCCGAAGGGGACAGGTGAACACCGGGGAGCTGTTTTTT.